This is a list of T cell receptor beta chains from one sample in a study of spatial heterogeneity in lung cancer. TCRdb processed the 5' RACE reads anew with MiXCR; each CDR3 protein has one entry. Of 50,000 to 65,000 distinct CDR3 sequences in the sample, roughly 7.9% were seen once. The sample consisted of PBMCs, taken at surgery. All receptors come from a female donor with early-stage non-small cell lung cancer. Each CDR3 is given without its conserved first and last residue. The order of the fields is J gene, V gene, CDR3 protein.

J gene: TRBJ2-3; V gene: TRBV11-2; CDR3 protein: ASSLVGSGYTDTQY
J gene: TRBJ2-3; V gene: TRBV7-2; CDR3 protein: ASSLGVLFSTDTQY
J gene: TRBJ1-6; V gene: TRBV5-1; CDR3 protein: ASSLEVFWNSPLH
J gene: TRBJ2-3; V gene: TRBV28; CDR3 protein: ASRLAGADTQY
J gene: TRBJ2-3; V gene: TRBV7-8; CDR3 protein: ASSLVRPGPSGDTQY
J gene: TRBJ2-5; V gene: TRBV3-1; CDR3 protein: ASSQVGAPETQY
J gene: TRBJ1-5; V gene: TRBV6-1; CDR3 protein: AGGALSNQPQH
J gene: TRBJ2-7; V gene: TRBV25-1; CDR3 protein: ASSKSGSYEQY
J gene: TRBJ2-2; V gene: TRBV9; CDR3 protein: ASSVGSLRGTGELF
J gene: TRBJ2-5; V gene: TRBV7-7; CDR3 protein: ASSLSFAIQETQY
J gene: TRBJ1-4; V gene: TRBV28; CDR3 protein: ASSLPPDRWDEKLF
J gene: TRBJ2-2; V gene: TRBV11-3; CDR3 protein: ASSFGGELF
J gene: TRBJ1-1; V gene: TRBV29-1; CDR3 protein: SAVGTEAF
J gene: TRBJ2-5; V gene: TRBV4-1; CDR3 protein: ASSHGTSGGAGETQY
J gene: TRBJ1-2; V gene: TRBV5-1; CDR3 protein: ASSLEVGTRGGYT
J gene: TRBJ2-3; V gene: TRBV20-1; CDR3 protein: SARDLILSTDTQY
J gene: TRBJ2-5; V gene: TRBV14; CDR3 protein: ASSQRGNRGFLETQY
J gene: TRBJ2-2; V gene: TRBV7-7; CDR3 protein: ASSSISSTGPGELF
J gene: TRBJ2-3; V gene: TRBV2; CDR3 protein: ASSALAPIRTSTDTQY
J gene: TRBJ2-2; V gene: TRBV9; CDR3 protein: ASSVDSHTGELF
J gene: TRBJ2-5; V gene: TRBV6-2/TRBV6-3; CDR3 protein: ASSYGRGEYQETQY
J gene: TRBJ1-1; V gene: TRBV20-1; CDR3 protein: SARQRGVVTEAF
J gene: TRBJ2-1; V gene: TRBV5-1; CDR3 protein: ASSQIRGSGGDEQF
J gene: TRBJ2-5; V gene: TRBV5-1; CDR3 protein: ASSLGTSASVAQETQY
J gene: TRBJ2-3; V gene: TRBV7-3; CDR3 protein: ASSLKGTGLADTQY
J gene: TRBJ1-2; V gene: TRBV7-3; CDR3 protein: ASSLTPRIGPGGYT
J gene: TRBJ2-6; V gene: TRBV28; CDR3 protein: ASSMGTAFSGANVLT
J gene: TRBJ1-5; V gene: TRBV12-3/TRBV12-4; CDR3 protein: ASSFSRGDQPQH
J gene: TRBJ2-1; V gene: TRBV12-3/TRBV12-4; CDR3 protein: ASSPSRAQAQF
J gene: TRBJ1-5; V gene: TRBV5-5; CDR3 protein: ASSLDSYQPQH
J gene: TRBJ2-5; V gene: TRBV12-3/TRBV12-4; CDR3 protein: ASSLGRPETQY
J gene: TRBJ2-7; V gene: TRBV6-2/TRBV6-3; CDR3 protein: ASSYGFGRDPAYEQY
J gene: TRBJ2-6; V gene: TRBV29-1; CDR3 protein: SVEEVSGANVLT
J gene: TRBJ2-3; V gene: TRBV9; CDR3 protein: ASRRSGLSTDTQY
J gene: TRBJ2-2; V gene: TRBV7-2; CDR3 protein: ASSLVRVSTGELF
J gene: TRBJ1-1; V gene: TRBV12-3/TRBV12-4; CDR3 protein: ASTREGTEAF
J gene: TRBJ2-5; V gene: TRBV7-9; CDR3 protein: ASSSAGLAGAETQY
J gene: TRBJ2-2; V gene: TRBV2; CDR3 protein: ASSTGTGELF
J gene: TRBJ2-7; V gene: TRBV28; CDR3 protein: ASRPDRGLSYEQY
J gene: TRBJ2-1; V gene: TRBV12-3/TRBV12-4; CDR3 protein: ASRGSGNEQF
J gene: TRBJ2-2; V gene: TRBV2; CDR3 protein: ASSLEVVANTGELF
J gene: TRBJ2-1; V gene: TRBV29-1; CDR3 protein: SVEDFSGSSYNEQF
J gene: TRBJ2-7; V gene: TRBV5-1; CDR3 protein: ASSLAEVDRSYEQY
J gene: TRBJ2-2; V gene: TRBV20-1; CDR3 protein: SASSRRVVTGELF
J gene: TRBJ2-3; V gene: TRBV7-8; CDR3 protein: ASSERGLTQY
J gene: TRBJ2-3; V gene: TRBV7-2; CDR3 protein: ASSLQGPSTDTQY
J gene: TRBJ1-2; V gene: TRBV21-1; CDR3 protein: ASRGGYT
J gene: TRBJ1-6; V gene: TRBV5-1; CDR3 protein: ASGAANNSPLH
J gene: TRBJ2-1; V gene: TRBV5-5; CDR3 protein: ASSLEAYNEQF
J gene: TRBJ2-1; V gene: TRBV5-4; CDR3 protein: ASSSLAGGYNEQF
J gene: TRBJ2-7; V gene: TRBV20-1; CDR3 protein: SARDGAGGPYEQY
J gene: TRBJ2-2; V gene: TRBV29-1; CDR3 protein: SVEDYSGTGELF
J gene: TRBJ1-5; V gene: TRBV28; CDR3 protein: ASSSPLGGNQPQH
J gene: TRBJ1-1; V gene: TRBV11-2; CDR3 protein: ASSLDRTGGAGAF
J gene: TRBJ1-2; V gene: TRBV6-2/TRBV6-3; CDR3 protein: ASSYPILDRGTYGYT
J gene: TRBJ2-5; V gene: TRBV7-9; CDR3 protein: ASELDSHQETQY
J gene: TRBJ2-3; V gene: TRBV5-1; CDR3 protein: ASSLGQADTQY
J gene: TRBJ1-4; V gene: TRBV18; CDR3 protein: ASSPAGGPGEKLF